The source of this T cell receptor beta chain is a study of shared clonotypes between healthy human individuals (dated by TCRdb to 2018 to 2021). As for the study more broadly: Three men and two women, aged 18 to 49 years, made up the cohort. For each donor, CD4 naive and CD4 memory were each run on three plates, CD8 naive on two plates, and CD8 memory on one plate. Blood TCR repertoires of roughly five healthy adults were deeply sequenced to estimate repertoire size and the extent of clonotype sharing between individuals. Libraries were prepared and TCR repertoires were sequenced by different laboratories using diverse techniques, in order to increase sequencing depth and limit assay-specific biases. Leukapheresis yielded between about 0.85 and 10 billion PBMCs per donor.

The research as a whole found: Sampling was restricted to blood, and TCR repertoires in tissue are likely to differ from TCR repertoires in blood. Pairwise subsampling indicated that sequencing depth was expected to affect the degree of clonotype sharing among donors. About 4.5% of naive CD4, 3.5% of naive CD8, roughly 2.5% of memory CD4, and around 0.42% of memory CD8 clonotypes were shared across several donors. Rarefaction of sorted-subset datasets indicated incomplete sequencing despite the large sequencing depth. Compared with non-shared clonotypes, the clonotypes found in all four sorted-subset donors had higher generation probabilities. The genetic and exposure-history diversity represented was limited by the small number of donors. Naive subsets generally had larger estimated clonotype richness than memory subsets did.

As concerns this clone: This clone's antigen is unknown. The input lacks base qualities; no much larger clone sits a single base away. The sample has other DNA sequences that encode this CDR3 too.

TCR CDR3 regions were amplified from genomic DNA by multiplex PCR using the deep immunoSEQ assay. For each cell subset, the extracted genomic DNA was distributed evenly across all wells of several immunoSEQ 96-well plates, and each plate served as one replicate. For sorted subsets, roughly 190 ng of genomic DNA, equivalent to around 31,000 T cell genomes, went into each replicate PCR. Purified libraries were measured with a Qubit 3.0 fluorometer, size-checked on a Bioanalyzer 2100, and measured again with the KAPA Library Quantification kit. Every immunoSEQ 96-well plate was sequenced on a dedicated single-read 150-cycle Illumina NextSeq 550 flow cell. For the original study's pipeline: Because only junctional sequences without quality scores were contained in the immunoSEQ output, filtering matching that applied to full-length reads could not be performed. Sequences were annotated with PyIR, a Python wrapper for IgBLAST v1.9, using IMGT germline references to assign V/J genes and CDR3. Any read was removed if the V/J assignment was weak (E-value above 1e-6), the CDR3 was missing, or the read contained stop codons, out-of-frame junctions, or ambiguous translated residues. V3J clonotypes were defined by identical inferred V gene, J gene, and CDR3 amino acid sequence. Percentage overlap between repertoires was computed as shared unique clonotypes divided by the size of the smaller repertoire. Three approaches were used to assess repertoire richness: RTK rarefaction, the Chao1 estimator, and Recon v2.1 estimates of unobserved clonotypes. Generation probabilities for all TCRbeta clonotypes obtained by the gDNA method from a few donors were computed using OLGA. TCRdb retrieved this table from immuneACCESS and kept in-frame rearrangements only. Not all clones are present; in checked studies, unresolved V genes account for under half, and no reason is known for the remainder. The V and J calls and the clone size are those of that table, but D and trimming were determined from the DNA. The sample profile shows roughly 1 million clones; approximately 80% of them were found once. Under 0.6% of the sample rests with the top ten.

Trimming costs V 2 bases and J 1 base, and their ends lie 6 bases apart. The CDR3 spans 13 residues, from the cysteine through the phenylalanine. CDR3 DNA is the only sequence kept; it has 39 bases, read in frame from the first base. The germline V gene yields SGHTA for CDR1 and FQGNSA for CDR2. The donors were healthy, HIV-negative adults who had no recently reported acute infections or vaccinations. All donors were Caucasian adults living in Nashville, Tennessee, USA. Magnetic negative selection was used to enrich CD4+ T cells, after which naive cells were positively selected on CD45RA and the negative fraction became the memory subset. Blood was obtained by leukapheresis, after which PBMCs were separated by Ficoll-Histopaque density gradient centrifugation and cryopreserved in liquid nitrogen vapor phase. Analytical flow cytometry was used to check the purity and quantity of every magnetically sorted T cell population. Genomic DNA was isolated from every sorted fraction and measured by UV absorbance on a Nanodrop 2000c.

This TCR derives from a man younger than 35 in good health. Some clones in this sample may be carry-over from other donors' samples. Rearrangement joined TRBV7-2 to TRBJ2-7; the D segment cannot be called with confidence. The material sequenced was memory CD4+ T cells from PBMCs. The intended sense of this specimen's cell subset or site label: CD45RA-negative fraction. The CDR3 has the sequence CASSLSRSYEQYF. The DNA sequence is TGTGCCAGCAGCTTAAGCAGGTCCTACGAGCAGTACTTC.